These 2 T cell receptor beta chains were all obtained from the same sample, sequenced in a study of T-cell memory formation after mild COVID-19. TCRdb itself ran the 5' RACE reads through MiXCR, one entry per CDR3 protein. The data hold 300,000 to 400,000 distinct CDR3 sequences, with 10% to 15% observed a single time. The sample consisted of PBMCs or a T cell subset sorted from them (not recorded which). The receptors derive from a man between 18 and 29 years old who had mild COVID-19 (a few samples of this study predate the infection). Cell type and time point are not known.

This clonotype was seen more than once but under ten times. V is TRBV14 and J is TRBJ2-1; 15 bases match TRBD2. V dropped 5 bases and J dropped 4; count of bases not matched to a gene: 3. Germline assignment: CDR1 SGHDN and CDR2 FVKESK. The CDR3 length is 16 residues. The CDR3 region is CASSDGTSGGYNEQFF. DNA for the CDR3: TGTGCCAGCAGCGATGGGACTAGCGGGGGGTACAATGAGCAGTTCTTC.

The sample holds many counts of this clonotype. CDR3 DNA: TGTGCCAGCAGTTTATATGGTTACGGGGGCACCGGGGAGCTGTTTTTT. Amino acids: CASSLYGYGGTGELFF. The rearrangement links TRBV27 to TRBJ2-2, with D perhaps matching TRBD2 (6 bases). The V gene lost 1 base and the J gene lost 4 bases, with 13 bases spanning the gap. The CDR3 is 16 amino acids. Germline loops: CDR1 MNHEY, CDR2 SMNVEV (reference sequence).